This passage covers 15 T cell receptor beta chains from one sample sequenced in a study of blood T cell repertoires in COVID-19. The method was immunoSEQ multiplex PCR; TCRdb's version includes in-frame clones alone and lacks a portion of them. This table holds 490,000 or so clones, approximately 87% found once. The specimen was PBMCs or T cells enriched from blood (not recorded which). These receptors all come from a woman aged 40 to 50 who had recovered from COVID-19.

The chain has TRBV27 and TRBJ1-2; 8 bases match TRBD1. The CDR3 is 15 residues long. The V gene's germline CDR1 is MNHEY and CDR2 SMNVEV (reference sequence). V dropped 8 bases and J dropped 3; count of bases not matched to a gene: 11. CDR3 region: CASRTPGQGDYGYTF. The CDR3 nucleotides are TGTGCCAGCCGAACCCCAGGACAGGGCGACTATGGCTACACCTTC.

The chain has TRBV7-7 and TRBJ1-3, with no clear D. The CDR3 contains 15 residues. The V gene's germline CDR1 is SSHAT and CDR2 FNYEAQ (reference sequence). Trimming took 1 base from V and 7 from J, leaving 14 bases between them. The CDR3 sequence is CASSLESGHGNTIYF. In DNA, the CDR3 is TGTGCCAGCAGCTTAGAAAGCGGGCATGGGAACACCATATATTTT.

This rearrangement joins TRBV29-1 to TRBJ1-1; D is unclear. CDR1 is SQVTM, CDR2 ANQGSEA, per germline. CDR3 length: 14 residues. V was shortened by 1 base and J by 1 base, with 10 bases between the two germline ends. CDR3 coding DNA: TGCAGCGTTGAAGGACTAGTTGGGAACACTGAAGCTTTCTTT. This sequence encodes CSVEGLVGNTEAFF. The full variable domain, in which reference TRBV29-1 and TRBJ1-1 provide the parts outside the CDR3, is SAVISQKPSRDICQRGTSLTIQCQVDSQVTMMFWYRQQPGQSLTLIATANQGSEATYESGFVIDKFPISRPNLTFSTLTVSNMSPEDSSIYLCSVEGLVGNTEAFFGQGTRLTVV.

The chain uses TRBV5-1 and TRBJ1-4; D is perhaps TRBD1 (5 bases). CDR1 and CDR2 from the germline V gene are SGHRS and YFSETQ. Trimming took 4 bases from V and 10 from J, leaving 35 bases between them. There are 20 residues in the CDR3. The CDR3 is CASSLSQIGGGSGRGGKLFF. The CDR3 DNA is TGCGCCAGCAGCCTATCACAAATCGGCGGGGGATCCGGGCGCGGAGGAAAACTGTTTTTT.

V usage is TRBV7-2 and J usage is TRBJ2-1; D might be TRBD1 (7 bases). Germline V gives CDR1 SGHTA, CDR2 FQGNSA. This CDR3 has 19 amino acids. Trimming stripped 6 bases from V and 0 bases from J, with 24 bases between. In nucleotides, the CDR3 is TGTGCCAGCAGTGGATTCGGAGGGGGCCCTACGAGCTCCTACAATGAGCAGTTCTTC. Its translation: CASSGFGGGPTSSYNEQFF.

This clone was seen once. The chain joins TRBV7-6 to TRBJ1-1, with 11 bases aligning to TRBD1. The germline V gene encodes CDR1 SGHVS and CDR2 FNYEAQ. J lost 0 bases, V lost 1 base, and 1 base had no gene match. The CDR3 totals 16 residues. The CDR3 sequence is CASSLGGQGVNTEAFF. CDR3 nucleotide sequence: TGTGCCAGCAGCTTAGGGGGACAGGGGGTGAACACTGAAGCTTTCTTT.

The rearrangement joins TRBV2 to TRBJ1-5; no firm D call. Germline CDR1 SNHLY, CDR2 FYNNEI. Trimming removed 8 bases at V and 4 bases at J, with 15 bases between. The CDR3 runs 14 residues. CDR3 nucleotides: TGTGCCAGCGCCAAGTCGACCGGGAATCAGCCCCAGCATTTT. Its protein product is CASAKSTGNQPQHF.

The chain links TRBV12-5 to TRBJ2-7; 15 nucleotides agree with TRBD2. V lost 6 bases and J lost 7; bases outside the gene matches: 7. The CDR3 totals 15 residues. CDR1 is LGHNT, CDR2 FRNRAP, per germline. CDR3 protein: CASGMGGLAGGEQYF. DNA for the CDR3: TGTGCTAGTGGAATGGGGGGACTAGCGGGAGGAGAGCAGTACTTC.

This sequence joins TRBV7-9 and TRBJ1-5; no definite D call. The CDR3 has 12 amino acids. Germline values: CDR1 SEHNR, CDR2 FQNEAQ (reference sequence). The V and J ends lost 4 bases and 8 bases respectively, with 9 bases between them. CDR3: CASSSTPEPQHF. For the CDR3, the DNA is TGTGCCAGCAGCTCTACTCCGGAGCCCCAGCATTTT.

This chain links TRBV30 with TRBJ2-2, with D possibly TRBD2 on 6 matching bases. CDR3 size: 19 residues. V was cut by 3 bases and J by 1 base, with 24 bases left in between. Germline CDR1 and CDR2: GTSNPN and SVGIG (reference sequence). The CDR3 DNA is TGTGCCTGGAGCGCGCCTGGGGGGTATTGGCCTCAGAACACCGGGGAGCTGTTTTTT. Protein: CAWSAPGGYWPQNTGELFF.

The chain uses TRBV2 and TRBJ2-7; no definite D call. Germline V lookup: CDR1 SNHLY, CDR2 FYNNEI. This CDR3 is 17 amino acids long. The V and J ends lost 5 bases and 4 bases respectively, with 24 bases between them. CDR3 sequence reads: CASSKPLAAAYGYEQYF. CDR3 DNA sequence: TGTGCCAGCAGTAAACCCCTGGCGGCGGCCTATGGGTACGAGCAGTACTTC.

The gene calls are TRBV20-1 and TRBJ2-1, with 7 bases identical to TRBD1. CDR1 DFQATT and CDR2 SNEGSKA come from the germline V gene (reference sequence). J gave up 5 bases and V 3 bases, and 4 bases lay outside the gene matches. The CDR3 is 13 amino acids. For the CDR3, the DNA is TGCAGTGCTAGTCTAAGGGGGCACAATGAGCAGTTCTTC. It codes for CSASLRGHNEQFF.

The chain joins TRBV4-1 to TRBJ1-2; D might be TRBD1 (6 bases). The CDR3 extends over 15 amino acids. CDR1 and CDR2 from the germline V gene are MGHRA and YSYEKL. V lost 2 bases and J lost 4, with 14 bases in between. The CDR3, as DNA: TGCGCCAGCAGCCAAACACAGGGAGTGGGCTATGGCTACACCTTC. It specifies CASSQTQGVGYGYTF.

As for this clone: Other DNA sequences in this sample translate to the same CDR3. The chain combines TRBV7-9 with TRBJ1-1; 9 nucleotides align to TRBD1. This CDR3 contains 14 residues. The germline gives CDR1 SEHNR, CDR2 FQNEAQ (reference sequence). J was trimmed by 2 bases and V by 5 bases; bases with no gene match: 3. CDR3 bases: TGTGCCAGCAGCCTGGGACAGGGAAACACTGAAGCTTTCTTT. Protein: CASSLGQGNTEAFF.

The rearrangement joins TRBV24-1 to TRBJ2-2, with D unclear. Germline V gene sequence: CDR1 KGHDR, CDR2 SFDVKD. The CDR3 contains 13 residues. V shed 5 bases and J shed 3 bases, with 6 bases lying between them. CDR3 in DNA: TGTGCCACCAGTGCCCTATACACCGGGGAGCTGTTTTTT. Translated, it gives CATSALYTGELFF.